Reported below is one TCR beta chain. The sample originates from a study of blood T cell repertoires in COVID-19. Overall study context: Collection of acute and convalescent COVID-19 samples took place in the United States, Italy and Spain. Sample material is recorded as cDNA or gDNA derived from T cells, B-cell-depleted T cells, or PBMCs.

The method was immunoSEQ multiplex PCR; TCRdb's version includes in-frame clones alone and lacks a portion of them. The sample has roughly 170,000 clones, roughly 90% seen once. This CDR3 region has 14 residues. Deletions cut 2 bases from V and 5 bases from J, with 12 bases between. Germline V gene lookup returns CDR1 SEHNR and CDR2 FQNEAQ (reference sequence). The source material was peripheral blood. V is TRBV7-9 and J is TRBJ1-2, with TRBD1 as a possible D gene (5 bases). The TCR originated in an older man with active or convalescent COVID-19. In nucleotides, the CDR3 is TGTGCCAGCAGCTTATCGGGGGTGGGTTATGGCTACACCTTC. This encodes CASSLSGVGYGYTF.